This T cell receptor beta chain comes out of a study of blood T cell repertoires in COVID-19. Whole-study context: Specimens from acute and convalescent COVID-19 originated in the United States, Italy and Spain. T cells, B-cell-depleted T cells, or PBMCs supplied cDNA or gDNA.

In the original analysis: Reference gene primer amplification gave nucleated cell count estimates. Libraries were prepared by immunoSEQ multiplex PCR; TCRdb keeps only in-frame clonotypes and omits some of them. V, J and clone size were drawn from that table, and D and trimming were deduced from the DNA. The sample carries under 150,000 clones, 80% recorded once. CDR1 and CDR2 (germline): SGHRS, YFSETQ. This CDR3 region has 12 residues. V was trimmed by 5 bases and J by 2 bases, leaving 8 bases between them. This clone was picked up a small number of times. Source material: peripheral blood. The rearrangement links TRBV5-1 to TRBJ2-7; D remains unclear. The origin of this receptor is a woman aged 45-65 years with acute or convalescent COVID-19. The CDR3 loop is CASRAETYEQYF. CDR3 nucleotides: TGCGCCAGCAGGGCTGAAACCTACGAGCAGTACTTC.